What follows describes a single T cell receptor (beta chain). Its antigen specificity is not known. Base-call qualities are not available, and no considerably larger clone is one nucleotide away. Collaborating institutions collected whole blood in K2EDTA tubes following their own protocols. For TCRbeta analysis, collaborator samples were shipped as frozen whole blood, as isolated PBMCs, or as DNA extracted from either sample type. The source of the sample is a study of blood T cell repertoires in COVID-19 (dated by TCRdb to about 2020). Study-level background: Collaborator samples came from the United States, Italy and Spain and covered acute and convalescent phases of COVID-19. The material from the prospective study consisted of cDNA or gDNA derived from T cells, B-cell-depleted T cells, or PBMCs. Deeply sampled blood TCRbeta repertoires from subjects exposed to, actively infected with, or recovered from COVID-19 were included in the dataset. The repertoires were released in a freely available public database intended as a resource for research on the immune response to SARS-CoV-2. Samples were obtained from the ongoing ImmuneRACE study (first 160 participants) and from 950 to 1,500 subjects provided by 6 global collaborators. The sample metadata nearly always contained a de-identified subject ID, COVID-19 status, age in years and sex. Where available, HLA class I and class II types were taken from metadata supplied by the sample provider and were not determined by assay-based typing. What the study reported, not specific to this receptor: How much clinical and demographic metadata was included differed by source and by participant, and the metadata was provided uncurated.

The CDR3 goes from the cysteine to the phenylalanine over 15 residues. Only the CDR3 part of the read is kept: 45 bases, read in frame from the first base. The germline V gene encodes CDR1 SGHTS and CDR2 YDEGEE. At the junction V is shortened by 4 bases and J by 0 bases, with 11 bases in between. TCRbeta CDR3 regions were amplified from genomic DNA by means of the immunoSEQ Assay, a bias-controlled multiplex PCR. In the original analysis: The number of nucleated cells in each sample was estimated by amplification of reference gene primers within the assay. To quantify the absolute abundance of each unique TCRbeta CDR3 rearrangement, sequence reads were collapsed and filtered. Productive Simpson clonality was computed per sample as the square root of Simpson's diversity index over productive rearrangements. Entries here come from immuneACCESS through TCRdb and include only in-frame sequences with V and J called. Some clones fail to appear in such tables; in the studies checked, an unresolved V gene covers under half of the shortfall, and the cause of the remainder is unknown. The V and J calls and the clone size are those of that table, but D and trimming were determined from the DNA. For this sample there are 170,000 or so clones; approximately 80% appear just once. Less than 3.5% of the sample lies in the top ten.

The TCR sequence derives from a woman aged 55-75 years with acute or convalescent COVID-19. The sequenced sample was peripheral blood. The sequence links TRBV5-8 to TRBJ1-3, with the identity of the D gene unclear. The bases are TGTGCCAGCAGCCGGAGGGTCCTCTCTGGAAACACCATATATTTT. This codes for CASSRRVLSGNTIYF.